The T cell receptor (beta chain) described here comes from a study of blood T cell repertoires in COVID-19. Whole-study context: Spain, Italy and the United States supplied samples that represented acute and convalescent COVID-19. PBMCs, B-cell-depleted T cells, or T cells provided the cDNA or gDNA that made up the material.

One Seattle source followed patients from active infection through their disease course. The CDR3 is made up of 15 amino acids. Losses at the gene ends were 4 bases for V and 6 bases for J; bases not matched to a gene: 11. Germline CDR1 and CDR2: LGHDT and YNNKEL (reference sequence). Only in-frame clones appear in the TCRdb table, and some are missing; sequencing was by immunoSEQ multiplex PCR. The sample contains 150,000 to 200,000 clones, 94% of which appear only once. Sequencing used peripheral blood. The receptor comes from a man aged 25 to 40 with COVID-19, enrolled during active disease. The J gene is TRBJ2-7, the V gene TRBV3-1 (or the pseudogene TRBV3-2), with 8 bases lining up with TRBD1. The CDR3 region is CASSPGQGRPPEQYF. In nucleotides, the CDR3 is TGTGCCAGCAGCCCCGGACAGGGAAGGCCACCCGAGCAGTACTTC.